This T cell receptor beta chain appears in the sequencing data of a study of technical replicates of blood from several donors. V lost 5 bases to trimming and J lost 0 bases; unmatched junction nucleotides: 4. This CDR3 is 13 amino acids long. In germline, CDR1 is SQVTM, CDR2 ANQGSEA. Repertoires were generated with immunoSEQ multiplex PCR, while TCRdb's copy carries only in-frame clones and drops some. The table records 80,000 to 95,000 clones, 96% of them present only once. This clone showed up just once. The sample comprised T cells isolated from PBMCs. The chain combines TRBV29-1 with TRBJ2-7; TRBD2 agrees at 7 bases. The TCR sequence derives from a human donor in good health. The CDR3 coding sequence is TGCAGCGTTCGCCGGGACTACTCCTACGAGCAGTACTTC. Its protein is CSVRRDYSYEQYF.